The 30 T cell receptor beta chains below come from one sample, sequenced in a study of blood T cell repertoires in COVID-19. Sequencing was performed with immunoSEQ multiplex PCR; in TCRdb, only in-frame clones are kept and a portion is missing. The repertoire holds about 270,000 clones, 86% seen once, with roughly 8% in the top ten. The sequenced material came from peripheral blood. The receptors were sampled from a man aged 35 to 55 with active or convalescent COVID-19.

The sample holds a few counts of this clone. The J gene is TRBJ1-2, the V gene TRBV12-3 or TRBV12-4; a possible D gene is TRBD1 (5 bases). Trimming removed 7 bases from V and 5 bases from J, with 11 bases in between. The CDR3 is made up of 12 amino acids. For the CDR3, the DNA is TGTGCCAGCAAAATGGGGGGGTATGGCTACACCTTC. It specifies CASKMGGYGYTF.

The chain is built from TRBV20-1 and TRBJ1-5; D unclear. Germline V gene data show CDR1 as DFQATT and CDR2 as SNEGSKA (reference sequence). The CDR3 is made up of 14 amino acids. Trimming removed 3 bases from V and 7 bases from J, with 16 bases in between. The CDR3 loop reads CSASTQQLSQPQHF. In DNA form, the CDR3 reads TGCAGTGCTAGTACTCAACAGCTCAGCCAGCCCCAGCATTTT.

The rearrangement joins TRBV24-1 to TRBJ2-2; maybe TRBD2 (6 bases). Germline V CDR1 and CDR2: KGHDR, SFDVKD. The V end lost 3 bases, the J end lost 7 bases, and 14 bases lay between the germline ends. The CDR3 runs to 15 residues. Here the CDR3 DNA reads TGTGCCACCAGTGATGCGGGACTCAAAAACGGGGAGCTGTTTTTT. Translation: CATSDAGLKNGELFF.

The chain is built from TRBV5-1 and TRBJ2-2, with D possibly being TRBD2 (6 bases). The CDR3 is 16 residues long. The V gene's germline CDR1 is SGHRS and CDR2 YFSETQ. The V gene lost 10 bases and the J gene lost 4 bases, with 23 bases spanning the gap. The CDR3 region is CARRDSREVGTGELFF. CDR3 in DNA: TGCGCCCGCCGCGACTCCAGGGAGGTCGGCACCGGGGAGCTGTTTTTT. Together with reference TRBV5-1 and TRBJ2-2, the CDR3 gives the full variable domain: KAGVTQTPRYLIKTRGQQVTLSCSPISGHRSVSWYQQTPGQGLQFLFEYFSETQRNKGNFPGRFSGRQFSNSRSEMNVSTLELGDSALYLCARRDSREVGTGELFFGEGSRLTVL.

This clone appeared once. The rearrangement uses TRBV24-1 and TRBJ2-1; 7 bases map to TRBD2. Trimming took 3 bases from V and 0 from J; bases not matched to a gene: 10. Germline CDR1 KGHDR, CDR2 SFDVKD. The CDR3 consists of 18 residues. The CDR3 coding sequence is TGTGCCACCAGTGATCCCCGGGTGCGGGGGAGCTCCTACAATGAGCAGTTCTTC. This codes for CATSDPRVRGSSYNEQFF.

This CDR3 is CASTAGASPLHF. CDR3 nucleotide sequence: TGTGCCAGCACCGCGGGAGCATCACCCCTCCACTTT. The V gene is TRBV28, the J gene TRBJ1-6; D ambiguous. The V gene's germline CDR1 is MDHEN and CDR2 SYDVKM. This CDR3 has 12 amino acids. V dropped 7 bases and J dropped 10 bases, with 11 bases sitting between them.

The chain has TRBV5-1 and TRBJ2-5; 8 nucleotides line up with TRBD1. The CDR3 spans 15 residues. With 3 bases clipped from V and 3 bases from J, the junction kept 7 bases outside the gene matches. CDR1 and CDR2 from the germline V gene are SGHRS and YFSETQ. For the CDR3, the DNA is TGCGCCAGCAGCTGGTACGGACAGGGTAAAGAGACCCAGTACTTC. It codes for CASSWYGQGKETQYF.

This clone has just one count. The CDR3 nucleotides are TGTGCCAGCAGCTTATTTAGCGGGGCCCTTGGCAATGAGCAGTTCTTC. Protein product: CASSLFSGALGNEQFF. The chain employs TRBV11-3 and TRBJ2-1; 8 positions agree with TRBD2. Germline trimming cut 2 bases from V and 6 bases from J; bases unmatched to any gene: 9. In germline, CDR1 is SGHNT, CDR2 YENEEA. This CDR3 comprises 16 residues.

The chain's CDR3 is CSVEGGLYEQYF. As DNA, the CDR3 is TGCAGCGTTGAAGGCGGGCTCTACGAGCAGTACTTC. The genes are TRBV29-1 and TRBJ2-7; weak D call: TRBD2 (5 bases). Deletions cut 1 base from V and 3 bases from J, with 7 bases between. The CDR3 totals 12 residues. Germline V gene data show CDR1 as SQVTM and CDR2 as ANQGSEA.

V usage is TRBV2 and J usage is TRBJ2-5; 7 bases are a match to TRBD1. This CDR3 region has 14 residues. Looked up from germline, CDR1 is SNHLY and CDR2 is FYNNEI. J gave up 4 bases and V 2 bases, and 4 bases lay outside the gene matches. The CDR3 coding sequence is TGTGCCAGCAGTGAAAGGACAGGTCGAGAGACCCAGTACTTC. This codes for CASSERTGRETQYF.

This chain joins TRBV6-5 and TRBJ2-3; D not resolved. Trimming stripped 6 bases from V and 5 bases from J, with 15 bases between. This CDR3 has 14 residues. Germline values: CDR1 MNHEY, CDR2 SVGAGI. This CDR3 reads CASRRSQSRDTQYF. DNA for the CDR3: TGTGCCAGCAGGAGGTCCCAGAGCCGAGATACGCAGTATTTT.

The chain uses TRBV10-3 and TRBJ1-6, with 7 bases identical to TRBD1. Trimming cost V 11 bases and J 5 bases; bases outside gene matches: 15. CDR1 is ENHRY, CDR2 SYGVKD, per germline. The CDR3 sequence is 16 residues long. This CDR3 reads CAARGSTGKNNSPLHF. DNA of the CDR3: TGTGCCGCGAGAGGATCGACAGGGAAAAATAATTCACCCCTCCACTTT.

The chain is built from TRBV9 and TRBJ1-6; D gene uncertain. The CDR3 runs 15 residues. The V gene's germline CDR1 is SGDLS and CDR2 YYNGEE. Trimming removed 3 bases at V and 8 bases at J, with 15 bases between. In DNA form, the CDR3 reads TGTGCCAGCAGCGCAACGGGAGTTGAAGATTCACCCCTCCACTTT. It yields the protein CASSATGVEDSPLHF.

The chain recombines TRBV7-9 with TRBJ2-1; 7 nucleotides line up with TRBD2. The germline V gene has CDR1 SEHNR and CDR2 FQNEAQ (reference sequence). Losses at the gene ends were 1 base for V and 5 bases for J; bases not matched to a gene: 5. CDR3 size: 15 residues. CDR3 region: CASSLVASGNNEQFF. The CDR3 nucleotides are TGTGCCAGCAGCTTAGTGGCTAGCGGAAACAATGAGCAGTTCTTC. Combining the CDR3 with reference TRBV7-9 and TRBJ2-1 gives the whole variable domain DTGVSQNPRHKITKRGQNVTFRCDPISEHNRLYWYRQTLGQGPEFLTYFQNEAQLEKSRLLSDRFSAERPKGSFSTLEIQRTEQGDSAMYLCASSLVASGNNEQFFGPGTRLTVL.

The J gene is TRBJ2-5, the V gene TRBV30; tentative D call: TRBD2 (6 bases). With 3 bases removed from V and 5 bases from J, the gap between germline ends came to 16 bases. The germline V gene encodes CDR1 GTSNPN and CDR2 SVGIG (reference sequence). This CDR3 is 14 amino acids long. DNA of the CDR3: TGTGCCTGGAGAGTTATGGGGGGTCTGGAGACCCAGTACTTC. This gives the protein CAWRVMGGLETQYF.

The chain combines TRBV5-1 with TRBJ2-3, with 8 bases lining up with TRBD2. The V and J ends lost 4 bases and 4 bases, in that order; junction bases with no gene match: 8. The germline CDR1 and CDR2 sequences are SGHRS and YFSETQ. This CDR3 comprises 15 residues. DNA of the CDR3: TGCGCCAGCAGCGACCGGGAGGGGGGCGCAGATACGCAGTATTTT. It translates to CASSDREGGADTQYF.

The chain joins TRBV14 to TRBJ2-1, with 7 bases lining up with TRBD2. The CDR3 extends over 19 amino acids. Germline V gene data show CDR1 as SGHDN and CDR2 as FVKESK. The junction had 21 bases not matched to a gene; V was cut back by 3 bases and J by 7 bases. The CDR3 region is CASSHSSGFDGRWGNEQFF. The CDR3 DNA is TGTGCCAGCAGCCACTCATCCGGGTTTGACGGGAGGTGGGGGAATGAGCAGTTCTTC.

V gene TRBV19 combines with J gene TRBJ1-2, with a possible D match to TRBD1 (6 bases). CDR1 LNHDA and CDR2 SQIVND come from the germline V gene (reference sequence). The germline V and J ends were trimmed by 7 bases and 5 bases, with 20 bases remaining between them. CDR3 size: 15 residues. CDR3 amino acids: CASKPTTGIDYGYTF. CDR3 in DNA: TGTGCCAGTAAACCGACCACAGGGATCGATTATGGCTACACCTTC. Full variable domain (missing parts from reference TRBV19 and TRBJ1-2): DGGITQSPKYLFRKEGQNVTLSCEQNLNHDAMYWYRQDPGQGLRLIYYSQIVNDFQKGDIAEGYSVSREKKESFPLTVTSAQKNPTAFYLCASKPTTGIDYGYTFGSGTRLTVV.

Only a few counts were recorded for this clone. V and J are TRBV9 and TRBJ2-7; no reliable D call. The V end lost 0 bases, the J end lost 5 bases, and 15 bases lay between the germline ends. The CDR3 covers 15 residues. Germline loops: CDR1 SGDLS, CDR2 YYNGEE. The chain's CDR3 is CASSVVRTRCHEQYF. Here the CDR3 DNA reads TGTGCCAGCAGCGTAGTCCGCACCAGGTGCCACGAGCAGTACTTC.

The chain joins TRBV30 to TRBJ1-6, with 9 bases fitting TRBD1. The CDR3 has 15 amino acids. After removal of 5 bases from V and 9 bases from J, the junction contained 11 bases not matched to a gene. Germline CDR1 reads GTSNPN; CDR2 reads SVGIG (reference sequence). DNA of the CDR3: TGTGCCTGGGAGACCTCCGGGACAGGGATTTCACCCCTCCACTTT. As protein: CAWETSGTGISPLHF.

This chain links TRBV27 with TRBJ2-1; 7 nucleotides line up with TRBD2. Trimming at V came to 1 base and at J to 5 bases, leaving 14 bases not matched to a gene. Germline V lookup: CDR1 MNHEY, CDR2 SMNVEV (reference sequence). CDR3 size: 18 residues. The CDR3 here is CASSLLPLAGRADNEQFF. The CDR3 DNA follows: TGTGCCAGCAGTTTATTACCCTTAGCGGGCCGGGCGGACAATGAGCAGTTCTTC.

This clone was observed a handful of times. The J gene is TRBJ1-5, the V gene TRBV19; perhaps TRBD1 as D (5 bases). V lost 5 bases to trimming and J lost 5 bases, with 16 bases between them. This CDR3 is 15 amino acids long. CDR1 is LNHDA, CDR2 SQIVND, per germline (reference sequence). The CDR3 sequence is CASSGVKRGDQPQHF. In DNA form, the CDR3 reads TGTGCCAGTAGTGGGGTGAAAAGGGGTGATCAGCCCCAGCATTTT.

The V and J genes are TRBV6-1 and TRBJ1-1, with TRBD1 matching 7 bases. The CDR3 is 13 residues long. Per germline, CDR1 MNHNS and CDR2 SASEGT. With V trimmed by 3 bases and J by 6 bases, 4 bases remained unmatched. CDR3: CASSDLRGAEAFF. Here the CDR3 DNA reads TGTGCCAGCAGTGATCTCAGGGGGGCTGAAGCTTTCTTT.

The chain combines TRBV2 with TRBJ1-1; unclear D gene. Germline lookup yields CDR1 SNHLY and CDR2 FYNNEI. The V end lost 1 base, the J end lost 2 bases, and 5 bases lay between the germline ends. This CDR3 comprises 13 residues. Here the CDR3 reads CASSEELNTEAFF. CDR3 DNA: TGTGCCAGCAGTGAAGAACTAAACACTGAAGCTTTCTTT.

In this sample, this clone turned up once. V gene TRBV6-6 combines with J gene TRBJ1-4, with D perhaps matching TRBD1 (5 bases). This CDR3 contains 12 residues. V lost 9 bases, J lost 8 bases, and 13 bases lay in between. Germline V CDR1 and CDR2: MNHNY, SVGAGI (reference sequence). The CDR3 protein is CASCSGREKLFF. The DNA for the CDR3 is TGTGCCAGTTGTTCAGGGCGGGAAAAACTGTTTTTT.

V gene TRBV24-1 combines with J gene TRBJ1-5, with D maybe TRBD1 (5 bases). The CDR3 is 19 residues long. V shed 4 bases and J shed 0 bases, with 21 bases lying between them. CDR1 is KGHDR, CDR2 SFDVKD, per germline. The DNA for the CDR3 is TGTGCCACCAGTGACCTCCCGGGCGGCATGGGGCATAGCAATCAGCCCCAGCATTTT. It specifies CATSDLPGGMGHSNQPQHF.

The V call is TRBV11-2, the J call TRBJ1-1; D might be TRBD1 (6 bases). The ends were cut back, 5 bases at V and 2 bases at J, with 15 bases in the middle. The length of the CDR3 is 15 residues. CDR1 and CDR2 from the germline V gene are SGHAT and FQNNGV. The CDR3 loop reads CASSPRGTPNTEAFF. CDR3 in DNA: TGTGCCAGCAGCCCCCGAGGGACACCAAACACTGAAGCTTTCTTT. The full variable domain, its missing parts supplied by reference TRBV11-2 and TRBJ1-1, is EAGVAQSPRYKIIEKRQSVAFWCNPISGHATLYWYQQILGQGPKLLIQFQNNGVVDDSQLPKDRFSAERLKGVDSTLKIQPAKLEDSAVYLCASSPRGTPNTEAFFGQGTRLTVV.

V is TRBV5-1 and J is TRBJ2-7, with 9 bases lining up with TRBD2. The CDR3 is made up of 16 amino acids. Germline CDR1 and CDR2: SGHRS and YFSETQ. With V trimmed by 3 bases and J by 3 bases, 10 bases remained unmatched. CDR3 region: CASSYSGGLAFYEQYF. The DNA for the CDR3 is TGCGCCAGCAGCTATAGCGGGGGCCTAGCCTTCTACGAGCAGTACTTC.

The chain employs TRBV5-1 and TRBJ1-5, with 8 bases lining up with TRBD1. Germline V CDR1 and CDR2: SGHRS, YFSETQ. This CDR3 comprises 15 residues. J lost 4 bases, V lost 2 bases, and 5 bases had no gene match. The DNA for the CDR3 is TGCGCCAGCAGCTTTTGGACAGGGCCTAATCAGCCCCAGCATTTT. It yields the protein CASSFWTGPNQPQHF.

The genes are TRBV4-1 and TRBJ2-7, with a possible D match to TRBD2 (7 bases). Per the germline V gene, CDR1 is MGHRA and CDR2 is YSYEKL. The CDR3 consists of 15 residues. Trimming pared 1 base from V and 7 bases from J, leaving 17 bases between. The chain's CDR3 is CASSQVEGGGREQYF. CDR3 sequence (DNA): TGCGCCAGCAGCCAAGTCGAGGGGGGGGGCCGAGAGCAGTACTTC.